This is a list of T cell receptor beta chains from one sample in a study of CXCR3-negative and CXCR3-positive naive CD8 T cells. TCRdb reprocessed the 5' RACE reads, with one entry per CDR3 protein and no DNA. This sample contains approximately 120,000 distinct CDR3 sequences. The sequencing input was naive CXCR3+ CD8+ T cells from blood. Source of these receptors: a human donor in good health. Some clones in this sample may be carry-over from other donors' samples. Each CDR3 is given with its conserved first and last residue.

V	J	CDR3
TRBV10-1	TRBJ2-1	CASRSWVMEQFF
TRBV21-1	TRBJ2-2	CASSKDSGSVQCNTGELFF
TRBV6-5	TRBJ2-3	CASSNRVEDTQYF
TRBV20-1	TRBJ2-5	CSARDFGGVVLAGPQETQYF
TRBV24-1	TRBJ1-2	CATSALAAPGFYGYTF
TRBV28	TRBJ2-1	CASAWSSYNEQFF
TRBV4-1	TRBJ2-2	CASSHPGTSGTGELFF
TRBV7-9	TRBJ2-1	CASSFSGGGYNEQFF
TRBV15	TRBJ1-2	CATSRVSGPGDYGYTF
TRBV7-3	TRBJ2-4	CASSPTQLVPPAWRPNIQYF
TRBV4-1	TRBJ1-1	CASSQVGEMNTEAFF
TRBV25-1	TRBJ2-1	CARDDRVKGYEQFF
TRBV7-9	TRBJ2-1	CASRTGTSGIYNEQFF
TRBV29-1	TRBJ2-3	CSDGLSTDTQYF
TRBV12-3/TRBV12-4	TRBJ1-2	CASSFGQRGGYTF
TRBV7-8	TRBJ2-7	CASSSLAGGYEQYF
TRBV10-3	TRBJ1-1	CAISGRDRGPDTEAFF
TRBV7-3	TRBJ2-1	CASSPYGVVSEQFF
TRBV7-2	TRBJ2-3	CASRLDREGKTDTQYF
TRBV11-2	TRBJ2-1	CASSPEYGRNEQFF
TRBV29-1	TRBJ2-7	CSVGSGQGADYEQYF
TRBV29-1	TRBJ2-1	CSVEMLGGGDEQFF
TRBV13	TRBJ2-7	CASSWGSYEQYF
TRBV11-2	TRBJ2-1	CASSFQGLAYNEQFF
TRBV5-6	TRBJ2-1	CASSRDGRDAQFF
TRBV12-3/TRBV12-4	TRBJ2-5	CASSFAGMLETQYF
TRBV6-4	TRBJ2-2	CASSLSDSNTGELFF
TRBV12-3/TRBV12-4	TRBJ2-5	CASSLALGGDGETQYF
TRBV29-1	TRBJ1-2	CSVEDLPTGATNYGYTF
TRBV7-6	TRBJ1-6	CASSDSYNSPLHF
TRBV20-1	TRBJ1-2	CSAVEPVGGYTF
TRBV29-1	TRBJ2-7	CSVAQGDSYEQYF